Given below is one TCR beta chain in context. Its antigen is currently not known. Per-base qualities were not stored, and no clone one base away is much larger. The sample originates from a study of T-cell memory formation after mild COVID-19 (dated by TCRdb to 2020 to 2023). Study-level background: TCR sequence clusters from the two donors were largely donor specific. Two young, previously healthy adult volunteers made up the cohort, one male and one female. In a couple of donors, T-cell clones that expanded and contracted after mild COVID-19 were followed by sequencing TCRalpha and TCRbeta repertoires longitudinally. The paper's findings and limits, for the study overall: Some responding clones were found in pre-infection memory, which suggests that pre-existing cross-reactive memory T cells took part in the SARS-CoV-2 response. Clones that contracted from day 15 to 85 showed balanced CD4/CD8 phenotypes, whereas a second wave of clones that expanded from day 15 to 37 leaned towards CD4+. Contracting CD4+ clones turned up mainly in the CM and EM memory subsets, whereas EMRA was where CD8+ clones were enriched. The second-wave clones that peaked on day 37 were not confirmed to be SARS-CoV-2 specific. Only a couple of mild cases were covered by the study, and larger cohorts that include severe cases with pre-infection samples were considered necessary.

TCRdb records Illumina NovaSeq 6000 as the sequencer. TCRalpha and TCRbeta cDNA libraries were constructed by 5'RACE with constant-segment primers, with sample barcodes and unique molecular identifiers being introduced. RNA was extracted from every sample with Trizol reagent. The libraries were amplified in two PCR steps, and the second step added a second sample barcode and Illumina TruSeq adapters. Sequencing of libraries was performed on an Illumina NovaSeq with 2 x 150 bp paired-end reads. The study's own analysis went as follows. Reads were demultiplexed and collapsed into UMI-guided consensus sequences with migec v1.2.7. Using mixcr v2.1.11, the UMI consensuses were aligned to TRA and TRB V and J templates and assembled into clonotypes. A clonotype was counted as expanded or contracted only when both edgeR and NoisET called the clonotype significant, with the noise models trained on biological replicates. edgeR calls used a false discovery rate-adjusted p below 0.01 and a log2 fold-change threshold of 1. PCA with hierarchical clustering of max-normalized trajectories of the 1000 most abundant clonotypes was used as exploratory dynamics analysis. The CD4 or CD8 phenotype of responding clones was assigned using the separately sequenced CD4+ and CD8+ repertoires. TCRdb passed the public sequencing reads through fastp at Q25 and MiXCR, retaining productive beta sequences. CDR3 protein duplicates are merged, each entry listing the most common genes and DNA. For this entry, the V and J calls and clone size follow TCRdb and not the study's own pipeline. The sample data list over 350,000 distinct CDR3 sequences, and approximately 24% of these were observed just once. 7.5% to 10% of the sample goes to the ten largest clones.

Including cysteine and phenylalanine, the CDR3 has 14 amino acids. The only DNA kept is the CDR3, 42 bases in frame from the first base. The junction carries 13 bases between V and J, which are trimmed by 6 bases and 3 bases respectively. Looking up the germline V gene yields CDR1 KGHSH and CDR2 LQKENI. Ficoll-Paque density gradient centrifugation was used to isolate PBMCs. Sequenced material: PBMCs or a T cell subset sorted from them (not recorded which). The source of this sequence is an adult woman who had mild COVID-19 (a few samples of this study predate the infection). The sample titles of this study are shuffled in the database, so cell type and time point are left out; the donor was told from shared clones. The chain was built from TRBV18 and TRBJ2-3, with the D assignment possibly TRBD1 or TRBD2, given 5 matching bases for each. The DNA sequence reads TGTGCCAGCTCTCCCTGGGACGGGACAGATACGCAGTATTTT. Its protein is CASSPWDGTDTQYF. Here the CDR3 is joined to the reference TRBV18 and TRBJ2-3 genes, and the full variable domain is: NAGVMQNPRHLVRRRGQEARLRCSPMKGHSHVYWYRQLPEEGLKFMVYLQKENIIDESGMPKERFSAEFPKEGPSILRIQQVVRGDSAAYFCASSPWDGTDTQYFGPGTRLTVL.